This TCR beta chain was obtained from a study of T cell responses to AZD1222 COVID-19 vaccine. Some clones are missing from TCRdb's copy, which holds only in-frame ones; the method was immunoSEQ multiplex PCR. The table lists tens of thousands of clones, about 90% of them singletons, with around 5.5% in the top ten. Trimming at V came to 6 bases and at J to 8 bases, leaving 7 bases not matched to a gene. Germline lookup yields CDR1 LGHDT and CDR2 YNNKEL (reference sequence). This CDR3 comprises 14 residues. The sequencing used peripheral blood, collected on day 0 of MenACWY control vaccination. The chain recombines TRBV3-1 (or the pseudogene TRBV3-2) with TRBJ2-1; 10 bases are shared with TRBD2. This clonotype was sampled from an adult in good health. The CDR3 nucleotides are TGTGCCAGCAGGGGACTAGCGAGGAGGGATGAGCAGTTCTTC. It specifies CASRGLARRDEQFF.